Below, one T cell receptor beta chain is given with its context. The antigen remains undetermined. This sample is drawn from a study of T cell responses to AZD1222 COVID-19 vaccine. CDR1 LGHNT and CDR2 FRNRAP come from the germline V gene. This CDR3 region has 13 residues. V was cut by 7 bases and J by 3 bases, with 12 bases left in between. Second doses at about 4 or about 12 weeks were pooled. Study-wide findings and caveats: Spike-specific TCR breadth and depth grew following two AZD1222 doses. Mapped onto spike, vaccine-associated CD4 TCRs spanned it and were dominant at 160-218 and 743-854.

TCRdb keeps only in-frame clones here, not all; method: immunoSEQ multiplex PCR. Of tens of thousands of clones listed, 80% to 90% are singletons. This chain connects TRBV12-5 to TRBJ1-1, with a tentative D call TRBD1 (5 bases). The specimen was peripheral blood, collected 28 days after the second AZD1222 dose. This TCR was sampled from an adult who received the AZD1222 COVID-19 vaccine. Here the CDR3 DNA reads TGTGCTAGTGCCGCGGGGGGGTACACTGAAGCTTTCTTT. This encodes CASAAGGYTEAFF. Complete variable domain (other parts from reference TRBV12-5 and TRBJ1-1): DARVTQTPRHKVTEMGQEVTMRCQPILGHNTVFWYRQTMMQGLELLAYFRNRAPLDDSGMPKDRFSAEMPDATLATLKIQPSEPRDSAVYFCASAAGGYTEAFFGQGTRLTVV.